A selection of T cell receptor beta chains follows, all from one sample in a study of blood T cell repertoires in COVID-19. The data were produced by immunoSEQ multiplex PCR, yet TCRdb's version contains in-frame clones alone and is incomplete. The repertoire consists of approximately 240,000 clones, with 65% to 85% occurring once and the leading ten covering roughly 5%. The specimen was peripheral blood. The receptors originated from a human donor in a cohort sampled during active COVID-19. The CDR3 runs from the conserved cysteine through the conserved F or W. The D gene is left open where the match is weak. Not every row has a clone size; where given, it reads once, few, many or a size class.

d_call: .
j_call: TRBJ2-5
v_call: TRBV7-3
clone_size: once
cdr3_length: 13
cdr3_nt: TGTGCCAGCAGCTTATTCGGAGAAGAGACCCAGTACTTC
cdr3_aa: CASSLFGEETQYF

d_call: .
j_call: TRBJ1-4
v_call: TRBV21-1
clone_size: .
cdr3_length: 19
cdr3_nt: TGTGCCAGCAGCTCCGAGGGGCCGATCAGGGGTGGGATTAATGAAAAACTGTTTTTT
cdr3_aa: CASSSEGPIRGGINEKLFF

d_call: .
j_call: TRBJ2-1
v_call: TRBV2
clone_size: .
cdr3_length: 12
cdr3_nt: TGTGCCAGCAGTCGAGAGGCCCGCGAGCAGTTCTTC
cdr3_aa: CASSREAREQFF

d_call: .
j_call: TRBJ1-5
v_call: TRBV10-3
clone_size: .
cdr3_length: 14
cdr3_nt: TGTGCCATCAGTGATGGGCAGACGGATCAGCCCCAGCATTTT
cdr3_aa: CAISDGQTDQPQHF

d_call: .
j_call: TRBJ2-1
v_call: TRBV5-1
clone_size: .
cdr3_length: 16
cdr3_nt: TGCGCCAGCAGCTTGAGTGCCGGGAATCAGTGGGATGAGCAGTTCTTC
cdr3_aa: CASSLSAGNQWDEQFF

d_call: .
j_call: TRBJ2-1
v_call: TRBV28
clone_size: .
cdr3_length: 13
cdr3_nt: TGTGCCAGCAGGCACGGGGCGGGGAATGAGCAGTTCTTC
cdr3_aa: CASRHGAGNEQFF

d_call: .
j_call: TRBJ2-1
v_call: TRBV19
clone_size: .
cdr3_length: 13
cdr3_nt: TGTGCCAGTAGTACCACAGGGCGAGGTGAGCAGTTCTTC
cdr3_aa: CASSTTGRGEQFF

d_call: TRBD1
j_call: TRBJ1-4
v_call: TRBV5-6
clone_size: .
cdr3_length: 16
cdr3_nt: TGTGCCAGCAGCTTATACAGGGGGCGGGAAAATGAAAAACTGTTTTTT
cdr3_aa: CASSLYRGRENEKLFF

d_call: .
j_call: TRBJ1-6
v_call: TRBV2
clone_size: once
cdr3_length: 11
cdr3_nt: TGTGCCAGCGCGGGGGATTCACCCCTCCACTTT
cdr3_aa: CASAGDSPLHF

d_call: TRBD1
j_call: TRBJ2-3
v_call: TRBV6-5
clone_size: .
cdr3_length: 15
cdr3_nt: TGTGCCAGCAGCGCCGGGACAGCAATTACAGATACGCAGTATTTT
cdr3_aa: CASSAGTAITDTQYF

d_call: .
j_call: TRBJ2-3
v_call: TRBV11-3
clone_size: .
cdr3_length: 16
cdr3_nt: TGTGCCAGCAGCACTTCGGACTTTCCAGAGCCAGATACGCAGTATTTT
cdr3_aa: CASSTSDFPEPDTQYF

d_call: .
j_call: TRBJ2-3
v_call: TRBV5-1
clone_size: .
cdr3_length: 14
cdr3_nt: TGCGCCAGCAGCTTGGACAGGAGCACAGATACGCAGTATTTT
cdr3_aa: CASSLDRSTDTQYF

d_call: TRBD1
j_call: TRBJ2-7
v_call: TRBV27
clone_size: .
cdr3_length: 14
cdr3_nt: TGTGCCAGCAGGAGGACAGGGCCCTCCTACGAGCAGTACTTC
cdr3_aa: CASRRTGPSYEQYF

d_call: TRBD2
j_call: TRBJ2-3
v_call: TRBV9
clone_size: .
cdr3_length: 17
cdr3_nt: TGTGCCAGCAGCGTAGGGACTAGCGGGCATAGCACAGATACGCAGTATTTT
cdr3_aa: CASSVGTSGHSTDTQYF

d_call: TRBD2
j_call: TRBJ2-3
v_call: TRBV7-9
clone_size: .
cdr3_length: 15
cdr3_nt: TGTGCCAGCAGCTTCGGGACTAGCGGGACGGATACGCAGTATTTT
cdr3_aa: CASSFGTSGTDTQYF

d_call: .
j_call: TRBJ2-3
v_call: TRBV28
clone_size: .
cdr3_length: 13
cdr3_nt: TGTGCCAGCAGTTATTCAGGCACAGGTACGCAGTATTTT
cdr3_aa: CASSYSGTGTQYF

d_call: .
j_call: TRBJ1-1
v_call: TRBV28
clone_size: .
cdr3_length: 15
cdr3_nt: TGTGCCAGCAGTTTATCGGGGGAAATGAACACTGAAGCTTTCTTT
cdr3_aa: CASSLSGEMNTEAFF

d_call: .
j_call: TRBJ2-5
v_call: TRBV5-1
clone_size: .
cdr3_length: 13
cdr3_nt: TGCGCCAGCAGCTTTACTTTCCAAGAGACCCAGTACTTC
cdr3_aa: CASSFTFQETQYF

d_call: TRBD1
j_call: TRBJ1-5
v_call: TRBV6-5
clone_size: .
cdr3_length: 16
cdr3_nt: TGTGCCAGCAGTTCTCGGACAGGGGGAGGAAATCAGCCCCAGCATTTT
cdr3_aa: CASSSRTGGGNQPQHF

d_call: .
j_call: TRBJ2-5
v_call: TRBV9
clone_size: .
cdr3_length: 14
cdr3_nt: TGTGCCAGCAGCGTAGATGCGGTCCAAGAGACCCAGTACTTC
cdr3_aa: CASSVDAVQETQYF

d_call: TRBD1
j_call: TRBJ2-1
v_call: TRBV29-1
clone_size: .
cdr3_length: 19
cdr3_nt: TGCAGCGCTAGAACCGGGACAGGGGGCGCCGGGAGGGCCATTAAAGAGCAGTTCTTC
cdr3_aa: CSARTGTGGAGRAIKEQFF

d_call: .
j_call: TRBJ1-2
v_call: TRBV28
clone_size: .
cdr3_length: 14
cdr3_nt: TGTGCCAGCAGTTTCGGACTTTACGACTATGGCTACACCTTC
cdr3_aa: CASSFGLYDYGYTF

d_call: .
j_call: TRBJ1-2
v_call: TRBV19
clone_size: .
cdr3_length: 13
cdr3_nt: TGTGCCAGTATCGCACAGGGAAGGAATGGCTACACCTTC
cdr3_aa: CASIAQGRNGYTF

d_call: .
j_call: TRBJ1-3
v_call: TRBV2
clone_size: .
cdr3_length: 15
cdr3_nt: TGTGCCAGCAGTGCGCAGGACTTCTCTGGAAACACCATATATTTT
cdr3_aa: CASSAQDFSGNTIYF

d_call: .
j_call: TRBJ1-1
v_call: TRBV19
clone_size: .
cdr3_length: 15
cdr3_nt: TGTGCCAGTAGTATAGTAGCCAGGGTCGACACTGAAGCTTTCTTT
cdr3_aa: CASSIVARVDTEAFF

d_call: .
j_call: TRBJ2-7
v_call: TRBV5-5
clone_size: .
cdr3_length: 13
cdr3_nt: TGTGCCAGCAGCTTTGGACAGACCTACGAGCAGTACTTC
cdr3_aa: CASSFGQTYEQYF

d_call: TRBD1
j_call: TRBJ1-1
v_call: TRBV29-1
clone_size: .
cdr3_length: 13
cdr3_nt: TGCAGCGTCCGAGACAGGGGGAACACTGAAGCTTTCTTT
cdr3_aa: CSVRDRGNTEAFF